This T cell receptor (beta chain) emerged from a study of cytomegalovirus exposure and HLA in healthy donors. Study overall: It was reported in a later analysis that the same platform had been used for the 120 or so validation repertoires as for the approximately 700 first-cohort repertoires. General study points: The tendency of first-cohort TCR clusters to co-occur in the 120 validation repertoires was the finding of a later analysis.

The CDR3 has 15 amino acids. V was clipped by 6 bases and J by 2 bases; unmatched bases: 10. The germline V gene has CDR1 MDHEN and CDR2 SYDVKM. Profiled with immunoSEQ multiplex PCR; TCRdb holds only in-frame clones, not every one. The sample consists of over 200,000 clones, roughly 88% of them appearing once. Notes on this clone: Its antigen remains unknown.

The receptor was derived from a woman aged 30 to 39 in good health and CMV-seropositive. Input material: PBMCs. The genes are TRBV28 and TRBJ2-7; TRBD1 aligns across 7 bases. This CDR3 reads CASRGTETGTYEQYF. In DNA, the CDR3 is TGTGCCAGCAGGGGGACCGAGACAGGGACCTACGAGCAGTACTTC.